The 8 T cell receptor beta chains below come from one sample, sequenced in a study of shared clonotypes between healthy human individuals. The table came from immunoSEQ multiplex PCR; TCRdb's copy has only in-frame clones and leaves some out. The table includes around 2.5 million clones, 93% detected once. Sequences were obtained from naive CD4+ T cells from PBMCs. As to subset: CD45RA+ positively selected. All receptors derive from a man aged 18 to 30 in good health. Some clones in this sample may be carry-over from other donors' samples.

The rearrangement uses TRBV10-3 and TRBJ1-2; no clear D gene. This CDR3 contains 15 residues. The germline V gene encodes CDR1 ENHRY and CDR2 SYGVKD. V lost 1 base and J lost 0, with 9 bases in between. The CDR3 nucleotides read TGTGCCATCAGTGAGTTCCGCACAGCTAACTATGGCTACACCTTC. Translated, it gives CAISEFRTANYGYTF.

V gene TRBV27 combines with J gene TRBJ2-5; the match to TRBD2 covers 8 bases. The CDR3 loop spans 16 amino acids. The V segment lost 3 bases and the J segment 4 bases; nucleotides outside the gene matches: 10. Germline CDR1 is MNHEY and CDR2 is SMNVEV (reference sequence). CDR3 sequence reads: CASSFGTRMIPETQYF. In nucleotides, the CDR3 is TGTGCCAGCAGTTTCGGGACTAGAATGATACCAGAGACCCAGTACTTC.

The chain couples TRBV7-2 to TRBJ2-3; D is unclear. The germline V gene encodes CDR1 SGHTA and CDR2 FQGNSA. The CDR3 length is 16 residues. V lost 5 bases and J 1 base, leaving 16 bases between the germline ends. The chain's CDR3 is CASSPQVQSRTDTQYF. In DNA form, the CDR3 reads TGTGCCAGCAGCCCCCAAGTCCAGAGTCGCACAGATACGCAGTATTTT. The full variable domain, with the rest looked up from reference TRBV7-2 and TRBJ2-3, is GAGVSQSPSNKVTEKGKDVELRCDPISGHTALYWYRQSLGQGLEFLIYFQGNSAPDKSGLPSDRFSAERTGGSVSTLTIQRTQQEDSAVYLCASSPQVQSRTDTQYFGPGTRLTVL.

The rearrangement links TRBV9 to TRBJ2-6; D unresolved. V was clipped by 4 bases and J by 0 bases, with 8 bases between them. Germline V gives CDR1 SGDLS, CDR2 YYNGEE. The CDR3 runs to 15 residues. This chain's CDR3 is CASSPRHSGANVLTF. The CDR3 nucleotides read TGTGCCAGCAGCCCACGTCACTCTGGGGCCAACGTCCTGACTTTC.

This clone occurred a few times. J is TRBJ1-1 and V is TRBV29-1; D perhaps matches TRBD1 (6 bases). V lost 2 bases and J lost 4, with 14 bases in between. CDR1 SQVTM and CDR2 ANQGSEA come from the germline V gene. There are 14 residues in the CDR3. CDR3 loop: CSVERQAGTTEAFF. CDR3 in DNA: TGCAGCGTTGAAAGACAGGCGGGAACCACTGAAGCTTTCTTT. Looking up the rest from reference TRBV29-1 and TRBJ1-1 gives the full variable domain: SAVISQKPSRDICQRGTSLTIQCQVDSQVTMMFWYRQQPGQSLTLIATANQGSEATYESGFVIDKFPISRPNLTFSTLTVSNMSPEDSSIYLCSVERQAGTTEAFFGQGTRLTVV.

This clone has only a few counts. The sample contains more than one DNA sequence encoding this CDR3. The CDR3 DNA sequence: TGCGCCAGCAGCTTGGCCGGGACAGTCCAAGAGACCCAGTACTTC. Protein: CASSLAGTVQETQYF. The V and J genes are TRBV5-1 and TRBJ2-5; TRBD1 matches at 7 bases. J gave up 1 base and V 0 bases, and 3 bases lay outside the gene matches. Germline CDR1 is SGHRS and CDR2 is YFSETQ. This CDR3 region has 15 residues.

The J gene is TRBJ2-7, the V gene TRBV6-1; D may be TRBD2 (6 bases). V was cut by 0 bases and J by 8 bases, with 20 bases left in between. The CDR3 contains 16 residues. The V gene's germline CDR1 is MNHNS and CDR2 SASEGT. For the CDR3, the DNA is TGTGCCAGCAGTGAAGCGCTTCAGTCTGGGCGGGGTCAGCAGTACTTC. This encodes CASSEALQSGRGQQYF.

Remarks on this clone: Different DNA sequences within this sample yield the same CDR3. The V and J genes are TRBV7-2 and TRBJ2-5; D gene ambiguous. CDR3 length: 14 amino acids. The ends were cut back, 5 bases at V and 2 bases at J, with 12 bases in the middle. Germline CDR1 SGHTA, CDR2 FQGNSA. CDR3 coding DNA: TGTGCCAGCAGCCTCCGTGGGCCACAAGAGACCCAGTACTTC. It encodes CASSLRGPQETQYF.